This TCR beta chain was found in a study of blood T cell repertoires in COVID-19. V lost 0 bases to trimming and J lost 7 bases; unmatched junction nucleotides: 7. The CDR3 extends over 15 amino acids. Germline-derived CDR1 and CDR2 are SGDLS and YYNGEE. Sequenced by immunoSEQ multiplex PCR; TCRdb stores in-frame clones only, minus some. The sample includes fewer than 200,000 clones, 65% to 90% of them seen just once. Individuals aged about 18 to 89 years were recruited from 24 US areas. Among Cohort 3 donors, those recovered had two negative PCRs, clearance, or symptom resolution. The chain recombines TRBV9 with TRBJ2-1; TRBD2 agrees at 7 bases. The sequenced sample was PBMCs or T cells enriched from blood (not recorded which). This receptor was taken from a man aged 50 to 59 who had recovered from COVID-19. In DNA form, the CDR3 reads TGTGCCAGCAGCGTAGTGGCTCTAGCGGAAAATGAGCAGTTCTTC. Its translation is CASSVVALAENEQFF.